This TCR beta chain is from a study of regulatory T cells in long-lasting Graves disease. This CDR3 comprises 15 residues. From germline, CDR1 is WNHNN and CDR2 SYGVQD (reference sequence). V lost 3 bases to trimming and J lost 5 bases, with 14 bases between them. Time point specified: newly diagnosed GD, antithyroid drugs for less than 3 months. PBMCs provided the RNA from which the TCR library was made. The authors drew approximately 10 milliliters of peripheral blood into EDTA tubes. Notes on the study in general: Lower TCR diversity characterized persistent Graves' patients relative to newly diagnosed patients.

Combining iRepertoire HTBI primers with Arm-PCR of CDR3 regions, the authors built TCR beta libraries. Each CDR3 protein is one row after TCRdb ran MiXCR on the multiplex PCR reads. The table has hundreds of thousands of distinct CDR3 sequences, approximately 16% seen once. This clonotype was counted between two and nine times. Its matching antigen is unknown. The same data also contributed to another study, on T cells in Graves' hyperthyroidism and ophthalmopathy. That source reports: Ophthalmopathy and stable hyperthyroidism were separated by a 13 V-J model.

The rearrangement links TRBV10-1 to TRBJ1-5, with D perhaps TRBD1 (5 bases). Sequencing used peripheral blood mononuclear cells (PBMCs), obtained at new diagnosis, from a patient treated with antithyroid drugs. The TCR comes from a woman aged 40 to 65 with Graves disease. The CDR3 region is CASSDGGFGDQPQHF. DNA of the CDR3: TGCGCCAGCAGTGATGGGGGTTTTGGGGATCAGCCCCAGCATTTT.